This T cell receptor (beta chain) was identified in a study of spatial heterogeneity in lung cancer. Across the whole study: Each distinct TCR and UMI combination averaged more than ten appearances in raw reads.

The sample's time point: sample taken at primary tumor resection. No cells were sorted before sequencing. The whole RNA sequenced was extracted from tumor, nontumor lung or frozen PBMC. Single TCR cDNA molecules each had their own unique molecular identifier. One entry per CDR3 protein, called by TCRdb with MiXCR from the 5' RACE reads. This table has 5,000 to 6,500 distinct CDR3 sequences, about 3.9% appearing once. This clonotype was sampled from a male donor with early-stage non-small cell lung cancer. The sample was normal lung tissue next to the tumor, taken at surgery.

CDR3 region: CASSPRTGNTGELFF. The CDR3 DNA sequence: TGTGCCAGCAGCCCACGGACAGGGAACACCGGGGAGCTGTTTTTT. The chain combines TRBV5-4 with TRBJ2-2, with 7 bases aligning to TRBD1. The CDR3 extends over 15 amino acids. In germline, CDR1 is SGHNT, CDR2 YYREEE (reference sequence). With 4 bases clipped from V and 1 base from J, the junction kept 4 bases outside the gene matches. Full variable domain (outside the CDR3, taken from reference TRBV5-4 and TRBJ2-2): ETGVTQSPTHLIKTRGQQVTLRCSSQSGHNTVSWYQQALGQGPQFIFQYYREEENGRGNFPPRFSGLQFPNYSSELNVNALELDDSALYLCASSPRTGNTGELFFGEGSRLTVL.